This T cell receptor beta chain derives from a study of blood T cell repertoires in COVID-19. Study context: COVID-19 samples, acute and convalescent, were from the United States, Italy and Spain. In each case, the material was cDNA or gDNA derived from T cells, B-cell-depleted T cells, or PBMCs.

The germline CDR1 and CDR2 sequences are SGHRS and YFSETQ. V gave up 4 bases and J gave up 0 bases, with 11 bases separating them. The CDR3 totals 15 residues. Per the original data handling: It was from reference gene primer amplification that nucleated cell counts were estimated. TCRdb's copy holds only in-frame clones and misses some; the assay was immunoSEQ multiplex PCR. D and trimming were read from the DNA, whereas the V and J calls and clone size are those reported in that table. The data contain roughly 160,000 clones, about 85% of them seen just once; the ten biggest clones take up around 6.9%. The Seattle patients, enrolled during active infection, were followed longitudinally.

The rearrangement joins TRBV5-1 to TRBJ1-3, with a weak D call TRBD1 (6 bases). This clonotype was sampled from an elderly man with COVID-19, enrolled during active disease. Sequenced material: peripheral blood. The CDR3 loop reads CASSLRQDSGNTIYF. The DNA for the CDR3 is TGCGCCAGCAGCCTGCGACAGGACTCTGGAAACACCATATATTTT.